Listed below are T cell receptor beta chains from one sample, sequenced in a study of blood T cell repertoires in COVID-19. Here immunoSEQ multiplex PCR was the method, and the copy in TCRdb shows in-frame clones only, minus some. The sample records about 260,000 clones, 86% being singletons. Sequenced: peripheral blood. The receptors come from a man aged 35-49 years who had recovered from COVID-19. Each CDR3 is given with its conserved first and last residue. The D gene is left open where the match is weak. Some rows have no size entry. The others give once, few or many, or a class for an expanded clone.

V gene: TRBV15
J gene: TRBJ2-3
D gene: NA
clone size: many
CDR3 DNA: TGTGTTAAGCGCGTTGTAGACTGCACAGATACGCAGTATTTT
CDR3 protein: CVKRVVDCTDTQYF

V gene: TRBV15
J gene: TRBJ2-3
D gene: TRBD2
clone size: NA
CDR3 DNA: TGTGCCACCAGCAGGTGGGACTGGAGCGGGACCGTCGTGGATACGCAGTATTTT
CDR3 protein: CATSRWDWSGTVVDTQYF

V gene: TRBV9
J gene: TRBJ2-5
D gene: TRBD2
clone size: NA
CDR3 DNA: TGTGCCAGCAGCTCTCCCCGCGGGAGATCGGAGACCCAGTACTTC
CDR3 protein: CASSSPRGRSETQYF

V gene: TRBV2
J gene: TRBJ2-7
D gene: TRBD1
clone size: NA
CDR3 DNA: TGTGCCAGCAGGGTTAGACAGGGGCCCTACGAGCAGTACTTC
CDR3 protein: CASRVRQGPYEQYF

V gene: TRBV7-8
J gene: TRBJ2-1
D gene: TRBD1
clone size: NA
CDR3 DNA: TGTGCCAGCAGCCCACCGGGACAGGGATTGTTTGAGCAGTTCTTC
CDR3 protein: CASSPPGQGLFEQFF

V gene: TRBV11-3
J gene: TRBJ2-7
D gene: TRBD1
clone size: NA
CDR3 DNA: TGTGCCAGCAGCCCTCACAGGGGCTCCTACGAGCAGTACTTC
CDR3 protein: CASSPHRGSYEQYF

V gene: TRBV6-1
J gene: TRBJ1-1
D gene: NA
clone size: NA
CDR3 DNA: TGTGCCAGCAGTGAAGGGAGGGGCACTGAAGCTTTCTTT
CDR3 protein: CASSEGRGTEAFF

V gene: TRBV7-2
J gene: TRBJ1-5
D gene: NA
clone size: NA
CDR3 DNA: TGTGCCAGCAGCTTAGACAGGGTACAGCCCCAGCATTTT
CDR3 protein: CASSLDRVQPQHF

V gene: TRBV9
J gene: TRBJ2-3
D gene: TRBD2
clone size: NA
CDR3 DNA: TGTGCCAGCAGCGTAGGGAACGGGGGGGTGTCAGATACGCAGTATTTT
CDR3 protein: CASSVGNGGVSDTQYF

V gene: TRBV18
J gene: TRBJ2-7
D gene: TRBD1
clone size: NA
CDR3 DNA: TGTGCCAGCCGCCGGGACAGCTCTAAGTACGAGCAGTACTTC
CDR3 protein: CASRRDSSKYEQYF

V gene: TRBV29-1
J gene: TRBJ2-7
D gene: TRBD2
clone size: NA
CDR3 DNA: TGCAGCGTGCGGGGACTAGCGGGACTCTACGAGCAGTACTTC
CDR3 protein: CSVRGLAGLYEQYF

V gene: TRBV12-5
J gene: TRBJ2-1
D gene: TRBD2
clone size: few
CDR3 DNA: TGTGCTAGTGGTTTGGTAGGGGGACTAGAGGTCTCGGAGCAGTTCTTC
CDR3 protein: CASGLVGGLEVSEQFF